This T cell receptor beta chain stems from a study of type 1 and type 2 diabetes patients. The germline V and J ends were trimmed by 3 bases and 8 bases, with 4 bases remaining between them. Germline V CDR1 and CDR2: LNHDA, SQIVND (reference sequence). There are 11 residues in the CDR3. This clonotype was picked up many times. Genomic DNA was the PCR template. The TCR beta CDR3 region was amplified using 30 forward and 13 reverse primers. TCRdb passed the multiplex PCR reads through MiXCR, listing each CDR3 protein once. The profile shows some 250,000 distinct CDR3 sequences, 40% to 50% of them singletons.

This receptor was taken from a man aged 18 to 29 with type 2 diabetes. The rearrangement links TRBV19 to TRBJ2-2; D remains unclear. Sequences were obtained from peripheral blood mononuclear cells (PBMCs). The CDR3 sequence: CASSILGELFF. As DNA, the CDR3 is TGTGCCAGTAGTATCTTAGGGGAGCTGTTTTTT.